This TCR beta chain appears in the sequencing data of a study of identical twins. TCRdb itself ran the 5' RACE reads through MiXCR, one entry per CDR3 protein. The sample holds 700,000 or so distinct CDR3 sequences, approximately 9% seen once. Losses at the gene ends were 3 bases for V and 4 bases for J; bases not matched to a gene: 9. The CDR3 runs 16 residues. These data were likewise used in another study, on yellow fever vaccine responses in identical twins.

This TCR came from a woman younger than 35 in good health. This rearrangement joins TRBV12-3 or TRBV12-4 to TRBJ2-3; 8 bases fit TRBD2. Sequencing was performed on PBMCs. The CDR3 region has the DNA TGTGCCAGCAGTTTCGGGGGGGGAGTTGGTTCAGATACGCAGTATTTT. The encoded protein is CASSFGGGVGSDTQYF.